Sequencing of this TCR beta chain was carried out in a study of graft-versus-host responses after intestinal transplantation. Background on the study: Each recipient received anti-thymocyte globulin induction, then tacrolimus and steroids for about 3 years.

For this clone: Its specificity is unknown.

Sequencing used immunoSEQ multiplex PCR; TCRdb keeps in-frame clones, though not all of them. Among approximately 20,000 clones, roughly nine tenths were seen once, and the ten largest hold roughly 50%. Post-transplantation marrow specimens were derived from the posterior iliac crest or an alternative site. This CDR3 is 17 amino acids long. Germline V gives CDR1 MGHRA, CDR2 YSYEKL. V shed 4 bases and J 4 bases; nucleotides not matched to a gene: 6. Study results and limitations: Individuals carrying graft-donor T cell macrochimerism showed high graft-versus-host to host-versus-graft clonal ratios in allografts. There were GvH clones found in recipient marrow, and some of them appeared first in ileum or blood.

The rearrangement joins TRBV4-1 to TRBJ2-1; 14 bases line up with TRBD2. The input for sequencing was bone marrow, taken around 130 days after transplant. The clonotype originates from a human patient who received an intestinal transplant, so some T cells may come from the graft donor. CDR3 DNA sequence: TGCGCCAGCAGCCGGGGGACTAGCGGGAGCTATTACAATGAGCAGTTCTTC. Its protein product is CASSRGTSGSYYNEQFF.